This TCR beta chain is from a study of beta chain features in type 1 diabetes. Reverse transcribing all isolated RNA meant expressed TCRB transcripts were sequenced. About 3.6 million reads was the average for naive, central memory and regulatory T cell samples. Sequenced by immunoSEQ multiplex PCR; TCRdb stores in-frame clones only, minus some. The table has more than 150,000 clones, just over 9% seen once; the top ten hold less than 3%. Stem cell-like memory, regulatory, central memory and naive CD4+ cells were sorted via CD45RO/CCR7/CD25/CD127/CD95/CD27. This clone was detected only a few times. Its antigen remains unidentified. With V trimmed by 0 bases and J by 1 base, 8 bases remained unmatched. The CDR3 has 19 residues. Germline values: CDR1 SQVTM, CDR2 ANQGSEA. Study findings and constraints: VDJ junctions from patients with type 1 diabetes contained fewer insertions and more deletions.

The TCR originated in a young woman in good health. The specimen sequenced was central memory CD4+ T cells from blood. V usage is TRBV29-1 and J usage is TRBJ2-3, with TRBD2 matching 15 bases. The CDR3 reads CSVEDRTSGGAFGTDTQYF. The CDR3 nucleotides are TGCAGCGTTGAAGATCGGACTAGCGGGGGGGCCTTTGGCACAGATACGCAGTATTTT.